The subject of this entry is one T cell receptor (beta chain). Its target is unknown. The data stem from a study of cytomegalovirus exposure and HLA in healthy donors. Broader study findings: Many donors carried some public TCRs, although rarity characterized most TCR sequences. Cytomegalovirus status was reportedly diagnosed by the classifier with high specificity and sensitivity.

Sequencing used immunoSEQ multiplex PCR; TCRdb keeps in-frame clones, though not all of them. Here the sample spans approximately 65,000 clones, 94% being singletons. Trimming removed 5 bases from V and 4 bases from J; junction bases left unmatched: 8. CDR1 and CDR2 from the germline V gene are SGDLS and YYNGEE. The CDR3 covers 15 residues. The V call is TRBV9, the J call TRBJ1-5; 8 bases are shared with TRBD1. The receptor was isolated from a woman aged 18-29 years in good health and CMV-seronegative. The sequenced sample was PBMCs. The CDR3 sequence: CASSLTGGLNQPQHF. The CDR3 coding sequence is TGTGCCAGCAGTCTTACAGGGGGACTTAATCAGCCCCAGCATTTT.